The 2 T cell receptor beta chains listed next were all sequenced from one sample in a study of spatial heterogeneity in lung cancer. Indicated time point: sample taken at primary tumor resection. Each CDR3 protein gets one entry after TCRdb re-called the 5' RACE reads with MiXCR. Altogether 1,800 or so distinct CDR3 sequences are present, roughly a sixth being singletons, with the ten largest covering more than 25%. Here the sequenced sample was normal lung tissue next to the tumor, taken at surgery. The receptors were gathered from a male donor with early-stage non-small cell lung cancer.

Within the sample, this clonotype is hyperexpanded. The V gene is TRBV20-1, the J gene TRBJ1-1; a possible D gene is TRBD1 (5 bases). CDR1 and CDR2 (germline): DFQATT, SNEGSKA (reference sequence). Trimming stripped 0 bases from V and 3 bases from J, with 11 bases between. The CDR3 spans 14 residues. In DNA form, the CDR3 reads TGCAGTGCTAGAGACAGGGTAATATACACTGAAGCTTTCTTT. Translating gives CSARDRVIYTEAFF.

The CDR3 protein is CASSYYFSGGAEQYF. The DNA of the CDR3 is TGTGCCAGCAGTTACTACTTTAGCGGGGGGGCCGAGCAGTACTTC. The J gene is TRBJ2-7, the V gene TRBV6-2 or TRBV6-3; 11 bases map to TRBD2. V was clipped by 1 base and J by 6 bases; unmatched bases: 5. The CDR3 totals 15 residues. Germline V lookup: CDR1 MNHEY, CDR2 SVGEGT.